This T cell receptor beta chain comes out of a study of T cell repertoires in cytomegalovirus infection. Background on the study: Public TCR beta signature analysis indicated the presence of both CMV infection and matching HLA type.

The ends were cut back, 2 bases at V and 8 bases at J, with 16 bases in the middle. The CDR3 is made up of 16 amino acids. Germline CDR1 reads LGHDT; CDR2 reads YNNKEL (reference sequence). TCRdb re-called the reads through MiXCR, storing one row per CDR3 protein. This sample has 300,000 to 400,000 distinct CDR3 sequences, with almost 30% found just once. Study-wide results and caveats: CMV-specific TCR beta clonotypes restricted by HLA-C were the ones dominating the ex vivo response. Carriers of CMV plus the relevant HLA were identified by cumulative public TCR beta family frequency.

About this clonotype itself: As yet, its antigen is unknown.

The input for sequencing was cultured PBMCs, taken from culture after CMV antigen stimulation. The clonotype originates from a human donor in good health (CMV status not recorded). Some clones in this sample may be carry-over from other donors' samples. V gene TRBV3-1 combines with J gene TRBJ1-6; no firm D call. This chain's CDR3 is CASSQFSVGRDSPLHF. The CDR3 region has the DNA TGTGCCAGCAGCCAATTCTCAGTTGGTCGGGATTCACCCCTCCACTTT.